This is a list of T cell receptor beta chains from one sample in a study of T cells in Graves' hyperthyroidism and ophthalmopathy. From the multiplex PCR reads, TCRdb called clonotypes with MiXCR, one entry per CDR3 protein. Of roughly 380,000 distinct CDR3 sequences in the sample, approximately 12% were seen once. The sequenced material came from blood. The source of these receptors is a man aged 25-40 years with Graves' hyperthyroidism that later progressed to Graves' ophthalmopathy. CDR3s include the opening cysteine and the closing phenylalanine or tryptophan. The D gene is left open where the match is weak. The size entry is marked missing in some rows and otherwise reads once, few, many or a size class.

D: TRBD1
size: -
J: TRBJ2-3
V: TRBV24-1
DNA: TGTGCCACCAGTGACCGGGACAGGGGGCGTACAGATACGCAGTATTTT
CDR3: CATSDRDRGRTDTQYF

D: TRBD1
size: many
J: TRBJ1-6
V: TRBV2
DNA: TGTGCCAGCAGCCAAAGGCTCTCCGGGACAGGGAGGAGCTCCTATAATTCACCCCTCCACTTT
CDR3: CASSQRLSGTGRSSYNSPLHF

D: -
size: many
J: TRBJ2-3
V: TRBV28
DNA: TGTGCCAGCACCTCGGTGGGGGCTGTAACCTATAGCACAGATACGCAGTATTTT
CDR3: CASTSVGAVTYSTDTQYF

D: -
size: few
J: TRBJ1-5
V: TRBV20-1
DNA: TGCAGTGCCCCTGTGGGACATCAGCCCCAGCATTTT
CDR3: CSAPVGHQPQHF

D: -
size: -
J: TRBJ1-1
V: TRBV19
DNA: TGTGCCAGTAGGGGTGTACGGGCGGCAACTGAAGCTTTCTTT
CDR3: CASRGVRAATEAFF

D: TRBD1
size: many
J: TRBJ1-5
V: TRBV20-1
DNA: TGCAGTGCTAGAGACAGAGGGGGCCGGATAGAAGGTCAGCCCCAGCATTTT
CDR3: CSARDRGGRIEGQPQHF

D: -
size: -
J: TRBJ2-2
V: TRBV9
DNA: TGTGCCAGCAGCGTAAGTGGGGGGCACACCGGGGAGCTGTTTTTT
CDR3: CASSVSGGHTGELFF

D: -
size: few
J: TRBJ1-2
V: TRBV20-1
DNA: TGCAGTGCTAGCCAGGCTTGGGCGTACACTAACTATGGCTACACCTTC
CDR3: CSASQAWAYTNYGYTF

D: TRBD1
size: many
J: TRBJ1-2
V: TRBV20-1
DNA: TGCAGTGCTAGAGATATTGGGGGACGGACAGGGGGAGGTAACTATGGCTACACCTTC
CDR3: CSARDIGGRTGGGNYGYTF

D: -
size: many
J: TRBJ2-7
V: TRBV28
DNA: TGTGCCAGCAGTTTCGCCACAGGTCGATTGGGGACCGAGCAGTACTTC
CDR3: CASSFATGRLGTEQYF

D: -
size: many
J: TRBJ1-4
V: TRBV28
DNA: TGTGCCAGCAACTCGAAGGGAAAACTGTTTTTT
CDR3: CASNSKGKLFF

D: -
size: many
J: TRBJ1-1
V: TRBV29-1
DNA: TGCAGCGTTGACAGAATGAACACTGAAGCTTTCTTT
CDR3: CSVDRMNTEAFF

D: TRBD2
size: -
J: TRBJ2-1
V: TRBV27
DNA: TGTGCCAGCAGTTATGGGACTAGCGGGGTCTATGAGCAGTTCTTC
CDR3: CASSYGTSGVYEQFF

D: TRBD1
size: many
J: TRBJ1-5
V: TRBV6-1
DNA: TGTGCTACCTTTGGAGGGGGCAACAATCAGCCCCAGCATTTT
CDR3: CATFGGGNNQPQHF

D: -
size: many
J: TRBJ2-1
V: TRBV6-1
DNA: TGTGCCAGCAGTTACACCCGCGACAGGAGCTCCTACAATGAGCAGTTCTTC
CDR3: CASSYTRDRSSYNEQFF

D: -
size: many
J: TRBJ1-5
V: TRBV11-2
DNA: TGTGCCAGCAGCTATACAGAAGATCAGCCCCAGCATTTT
CDR3: CASSYTEDQPQHF

D: -
size: -
J: TRBJ1-5
V: TRBV20-1
DNA: TGCAGTGCTAGAGATGTAGGGGGTTTTAGTCAGCCCCAGCATTTT
CDR3: CSARDVGGFSQPQHF

D: -
size: many
J: TRBJ1-2
V: TRBV2
DNA: TGTGCCAGCAGGGTAAATCTTAACTATGGCTACACCTTC
CDR3: CASRVNLNYGYTF

D: -
size: many
J: TRBJ2-1
V: TRBV2
DNA: TGTGCCAGCAGTCCCCACAATGAGCAGTTCTTC
CDR3: CASSPHNEQFF

D: -
size: many
J: TRBJ2-1
V: TRBV15
DNA: TGTGCCACCAGCAGGGGCCGGGACCCTCCGAAATACAATGAGCAGTTCTTC
CDR3: CATSRGRDPPKYNEQFF

D: -
size: many
J: TRBJ1-5
V: TRBV6-1
DNA: TGTGCCAGCGGAGTCCGGGCGGGTCAGCCCCAGCATTTT
CDR3: CASGVRAGQPQHF

D: -
size: many
J: TRBJ1-3
V: TRBV11-2
DNA: TGTGCCAGCAGCCCCCGCTCTGGAAACACCATATATTTT
CDR3: CASSPRSGNTIYF

D: -
size: -
J: TRBJ2-6
V: TRBV9
DNA: TGTGCCAGCAGCGTAGTTCGGGACAAAGTCTCTGGGGCCAACGTCCTGACTTTC
CDR3: CASSVVRDKVSGANVLTF

D: TRBD2
size: few
J: TRBJ2-3
V: TRBV29-1
DNA: TGCAGCGTTGATAGCGGGGGGCAAACAGATACGCAGTATTTT
CDR3: CSVDSGGQTDTQYF

D: -
size: many
J: TRBJ1-5
V: TRBV6-1
DNA: TGTGCCAGCAGTGACGGGGGTCCCGTTAGCAATCAGCCCCAGCATTTT
CDR3: CASSDGGPVSNQPQHF

D: TRBD1
size: -
J: TRBJ2-7
V: TRBV28
DNA: TGTGCCAGCAGTTCCACCGGGACAGGACTGTTCGAGCAGTACTTC
CDR3: CASSSTGTGLFEQYF

D: TRBD2
size: -
J: TRBJ2-1
V: TRBV24-1
DNA: TGTGCTTCCGCCCTTAGCGGGGGCCCCAATGAGCAGTTCTTC
CDR3: CASALSGGPNEQFF

D: -
size: -
J: TRBJ1-1
V: TRBV29-1
DNA: TGCAGCGTTCGACATACCCTCGAAGCTTTCTTT
CDR3: CSVRHTLEAFF

D: -
size: few
J: TRBJ2-1
V: TRBV5-1
DNA: TGCGCCAGCAGCTACCCGGGATCCAGACTGAATGAGCAGTTCTTC
CDR3: CASSYPGSRLNEQFF

D: TRBD1
size: -
J: TRBJ2-7
V: TRBV29-1
DNA: TGCAGCGTTGGACAGGGTGAGGCCTACGAGCAGTACTTC
CDR3: CSVGQGEAYEQYF

D: TRBD1
size: few
J: TRBJ1-1
V: TRBV18
DNA: TGTGCCAGCTCACCCCCCTACCGACAGGGATCCACTGAAGCTTTCTTT
CDR3: CASSPPYRQGSTEAFF

D: -
size: -
J: TRBJ1-3
V: TRBV15
DNA: TGTGCCACCAGCCTCGGGCAGAATGGGAACACCATATATTTT
CDR3: CATSLGQNGNTIYF

D: TRBD2
size: few
J: TRBJ2-5
V: TRBV7-9
DNA: TGTGCCAGCAGCGATCTTCTAGCGGGGAGTCAAGAGACCCAGTACTTC
CDR3: CASSDLLAGSQETQYF

D: TRBD1
size: once
J: TRBJ2-1
V: TRBV7-9
DNA: TGTGCCAGCAGCCAGAAACCCGGGACAGGGGAAAACAATGAGCAGTTCTTC
CDR3: CASSQKPGTGENNEQFF

D: -
size: many
J: TRBJ1-1
V: TRBV20-1
DNA: TGCAGTGCTAGGAGGAGCCTGAACACTGAAGCTTTCTTT
CDR3: CSARRSLNTEAFF

D: -
size: -
J: TRBJ2-5
V: TRBV4-2
DNA: TGTGCCAGCAGCCAAGGGGCCAGGGGAGTACAAGAGACCCAGCACTTC
CDR3: CASSQGARGVQETQHF

D: -
size: many
J: TRBJ2-1
V: TRBV7-2
DNA: TGTGCCAGCAGCCTAAGGGGGGGGGGCCCCTACAATGAGCAGTTCTTC
CDR3: CASSLRGGGPYNEQFF

D: -
size: many
J: TRBJ1-4
V: TRBV19
DNA: TGTGCCAGTAGCGGCGACAGGTGGCGGACTAATGAAAAACTGTTTTTT
CDR3: CASSGDRWRTNEKLFF

D: TRBD1
size: -
J: TRBJ1-5
V: TRBV19
DNA: TGTGCCAGTAGTCTTTTAGGAGGGGGCGCGAGGCAGCCCCAGCATTTT
CDR3: CASSLLGGGARQPQHF

D: TRBD2
size: many
J: TRBJ2-4
V: TRBV7-2
DNA: TGTGCCAGCAGCTTACGCGGGGGAGCACTAGCCAAAAACATTCAGTACTTC
CDR3: CASSLRGGALAKNIQYF

D: -
size: many
J: TRBJ2-7
V: TRBV5-5
DNA: TGTGCCAGCAGCTTCAGTACGTGGGAGCAGTACTTC
CDR3: CASSFSTWEQYF

D: -
size: many
J: TRBJ2-3
V: TRBV6-5
DNA: TGTGCCAGCAGTTACTCGAAATTAGGGGGCACAGATACGCAGTATTTT
CDR3: CASSYSKLGGTDTQYF

D: -
size: few
J: TRBJ2-3
V: TRBV5-1
DNA: TGCGCCAGCAGCTTACAACCTTTAAATACGCAGTATTTT
CDR3: CASSLQPLNTQYF

D: TRBD2
size: many
J: TRBJ2-1
V: TRBV13
DNA: TGTGCCAGCAGCCTAGGGACTAGCGGAAACAATGAGCAGTTCTTC
CDR3: CASSLGTSGNNEQFF

D: -
size: many
J: TRBJ1-4
V: TRBV10-3
DNA: TGTGCCATCAGTGGGTATAATGAAAAACTGTTTTTT
CDR3: CAISGYNEKLFF

D: -
size: many
J: TRBJ1-2
V: TRBV5-1
DNA: TGCGCCAGCAGCGAGAACACAGGGACTTATGGCTACACCTTC
CDR3: CASSENTGTYGYTF

D: TRBD1
size: many
J: TRBJ2-7
V: TRBV6-1
DNA: TGTGCCAGCAAACACAGGGGGCAAGGGTACGAGCAGTACTTC
CDR3: CASKHRGQGYEQYF

D: -
size: many
J: TRBJ2-7
V: TRBV28
DNA: TGTGCCAGCAGTGTGGCGGCAGGTTCCTACGAGCAGTACTTC
CDR3: CASSVAAGSYEQYF

D: -
size: many
J: TRBJ2-5
V: TRBV9
DNA: TGTGCCAGCACCAGGGGCTGGGAAGAGACCCAGTACTTC
CDR3: CASTRGWEETQYF

D: TRBD2
size: -
J: TRBJ2-2
V: TRBV4-2
DNA: TGTGCCAGCAGCCAAGGCCCGGGACTAGCGGGGCCAGGGGACACCGGGGAGCTGTTTTTT
CDR3: CASSQGPGLAGPGDTGELFF

D: TRBD1
size: many
J: TRBJ2-5
V: TRBV3-1
DNA: TGTGCCAGCAGAATTTCGCGACAGGGCGGGACCCAGTACTTC
CDR3: CASRISRQGGTQYF

D: -
size: -
J: TRBJ1-1
V: TRBV4-2
DNA: TGTGCCAGCAGCCATAACTCGAGGAACGGGAACACTGAAGCTTTCTTT
CDR3: CASSHNSRNGNTEAFF

D: -
size: -
J: TRBJ2-7
V: TRBV18
DNA: TGTGCCAGCTCACCAGGACGGGGGGCCTCCTACGAGCAGTACTTC
CDR3: CASSPGRGASYEQYF

D: -
size: -
J: TRBJ1-4
V: TRBV27
DNA: TGTGCCAGCAGTTGCACAGCAACTAATGAAAAACTGTTTTTT
CDR3: CASSCTATNEKLFF